This T cell receptor beta chain was documented in a study of Ad26.COV2.S vaccination and SARS-CoV-2 variants. Across the whole study: Donor joined the COV1001 Ad26.COV2.S trial arm.

The CDR3 length is 17 residues. Trimming left V 5 bases short and J 9 bases short, with 23 bases between. CDR1 is SGHVS and CDR2 is FQNEAQ in the germline V gene. Produced via immunoSEQ multiplex PCR; TCRdb's table is partial and in-frame only. This sample has roughly 380,000 clones; 87% occur once, and the top ten carry 3.4%. Indicated treatment: roughly 19 received Ad26.COV2.S at low or high dose, single or two shots; about 5 received placebo; per-sample allocation not given. Specimen acquisition occurred on day 63 following the initial vaccine or placebo injection. The sample was peripheral blood, taken in a trial of Ad26.COV2.S vaccine versus placebo. This TCR was recovered from a person between 18 and 59 years old who received the Ad26.COV2.S COVID-19 vaccine or a placebo. The chain couples TRBV7-8 to TRBJ1-6, with D perhaps TRBD1 (5 bases). The CDR3 bases are TGTGCCAGCAGCCACACTTCCGGGGGAGAGTTGGGTTCACCCCTCCACTTT. Its translation: CASSHTSGGELGSPLHF.